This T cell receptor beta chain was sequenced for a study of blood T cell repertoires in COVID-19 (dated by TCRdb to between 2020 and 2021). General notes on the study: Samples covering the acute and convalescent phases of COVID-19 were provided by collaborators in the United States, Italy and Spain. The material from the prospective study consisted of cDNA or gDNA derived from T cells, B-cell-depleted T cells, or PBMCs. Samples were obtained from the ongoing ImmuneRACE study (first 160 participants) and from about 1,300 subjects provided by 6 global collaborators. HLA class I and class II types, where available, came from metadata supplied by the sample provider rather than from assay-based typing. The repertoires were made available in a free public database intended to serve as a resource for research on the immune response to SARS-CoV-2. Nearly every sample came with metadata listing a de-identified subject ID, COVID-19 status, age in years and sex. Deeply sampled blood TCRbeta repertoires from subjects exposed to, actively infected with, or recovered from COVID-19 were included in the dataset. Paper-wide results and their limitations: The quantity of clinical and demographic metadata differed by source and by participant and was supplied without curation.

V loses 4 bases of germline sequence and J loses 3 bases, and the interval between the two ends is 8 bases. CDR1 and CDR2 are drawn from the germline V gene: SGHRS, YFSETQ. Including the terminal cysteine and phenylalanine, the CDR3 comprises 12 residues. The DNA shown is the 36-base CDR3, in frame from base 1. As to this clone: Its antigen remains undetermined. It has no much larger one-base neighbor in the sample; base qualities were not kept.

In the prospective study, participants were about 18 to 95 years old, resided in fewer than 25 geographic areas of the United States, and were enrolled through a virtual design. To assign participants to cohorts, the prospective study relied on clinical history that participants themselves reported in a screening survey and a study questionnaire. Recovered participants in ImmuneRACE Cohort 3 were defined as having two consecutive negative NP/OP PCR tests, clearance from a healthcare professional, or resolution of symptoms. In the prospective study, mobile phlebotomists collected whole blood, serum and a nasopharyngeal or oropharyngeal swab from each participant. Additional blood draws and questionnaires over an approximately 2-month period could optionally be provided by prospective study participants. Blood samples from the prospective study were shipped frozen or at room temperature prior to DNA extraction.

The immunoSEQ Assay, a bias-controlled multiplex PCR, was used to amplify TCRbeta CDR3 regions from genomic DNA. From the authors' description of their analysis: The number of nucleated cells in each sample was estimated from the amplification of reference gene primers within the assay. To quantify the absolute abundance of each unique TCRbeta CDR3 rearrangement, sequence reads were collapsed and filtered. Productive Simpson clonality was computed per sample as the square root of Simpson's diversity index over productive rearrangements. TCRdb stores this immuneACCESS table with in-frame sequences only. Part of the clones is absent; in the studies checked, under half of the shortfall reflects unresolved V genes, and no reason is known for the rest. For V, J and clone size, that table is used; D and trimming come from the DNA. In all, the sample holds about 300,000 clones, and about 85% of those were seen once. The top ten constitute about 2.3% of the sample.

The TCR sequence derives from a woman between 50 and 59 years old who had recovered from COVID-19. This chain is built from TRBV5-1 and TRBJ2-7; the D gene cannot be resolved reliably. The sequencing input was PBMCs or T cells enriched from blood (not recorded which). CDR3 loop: CASSAQNYEQYF. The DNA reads TGCGCCAGCAGCGCACAGAACTACGAGCAGTACTTC.